This is a list of T cell receptor beta chains from one sample in a study of CD4 T cells in relation to SARS-CoV-2 and coronaviruses. Generated by immunoSEQ multiplex PCR, the TCRdb table keeps only in-frame clones and is missing some. The sample gives 25,000 or so clones, 60% to 80% of which show up once; 15% to 20% is in the top ten. Their recognized antigens are unknown. Material: CD4+ T cells from PBMCs, cultured in vitro. Source of these receptors: a human donor in good health. The CDR3 runs from the conserved cysteine through the conserved F or W. A D gene is named only where the DNA matches it firmly. Size values are once, few and many counts, or a class for expanded clones, and some rows have none.

clone_size	v_call	d_call	j_call	cdr3_nt	cdr3_aa
few	TRBV19	-	TRBJ1-5	TGTGCCAGTGGACAGCGCCCCAATCAGCCCCAGCATTTT	CASGQRPNQPQHF
-	TRBV7-2	-	TRBJ1-3	TGTGCCAGCAGCTCGGGGGGGTTGGGAAACACCATATATTTT	CASSSGGLGNTIYF
-	TRBV11-2	TRBD2	TRBJ2-5	TGTGCCAGCAGCTTAGATGAACTAGCGGGGGTGGAGACCCAGTACTTC	CASSLDELAGVETQYF
-	TRBV14	TRBD2	TRBJ2-3	TGTGCCAGCAGCCGGCAGACTAGCGGGGGAGATACGCAGTATTTT	CASSRQTSGGDTQYF
-	TRBV18	-	TRBJ1-6	TGTGCCAGCTCACCACGTAATGGACCAGGGATGAATTCACCCCTCCACTTT	CASSPRNGPGMNSPLHF
few	TRBV24-1	TRBD1	TRBJ1-5	TGTGCCACCAGTGATACCCGTCGGCCCAGGGGGGTTCAGCCCCAGCATTTT	CATSDTRRPRGVQPQHF
-	TRBV7-2	TRBD1	TRBJ2-1	TGTGCCAGCAGCTTATTCTGGGACAGGGGGTTCCATGAGCAGTTCTTC	CASSLFWDRGFHEQFF
few	TRBV28	-	TRBJ1-5	TGTGCCAGCAATAAGCCGGGGCAGCCGGGTAATCAGCCCCAGCATTTT	CASNKPGQPGNQPQHF
once	TRBV18	TRBD1	TRBJ1-1	TGTGCCAGCTCACCGGGACAGGGGGTATTGAACACTGAAGCTTTCTTT	CASSPGQGVLNTEAFF
few	TRBV4-3	TRBD1	TRBJ2-1	TGCGCCAGCAGCCCGGGCTCAGGGGGCCAAGGGCAGTTCTTC	CASSPGSGGQGQFF
-	TRBV4-1	-	TRBJ1-4	TGCGCCAGCAGCCAACAGCCCCAACAGAACCCTATGAGGCTGTTTTTT	CASSQQPQQNPMRLFF
-	TRBV27	-	TRBJ1-6	TGTGCCAGCAGTTTAAACTCCTATAATTCACCCCTCCACTTT	CASSLNSYNSPLHF
-	TRBV7-2	-	TRBJ2-2	TGTGCCAGCAGCTTGGGGCGGTACGGCGGGGAGCTGTTTTTT	CASSLGRYGGELFF
-	TRBV5-1	-	TRBJ1-1	TGCGCCAGCAGCTTGGCCCAGTCCGGGGGAGAAGCTTTCTTT	CASSLAQSGGEAFF
-	TRBV11-1	-	TRBJ2-6	TGTGCCAGCAGGAACAGATTCTCTGGGGCCAACGTCCTGACTTTC	CASRNRFSGANVLTF
-	TRBV6-2/TRBV6-3	-	TRBJ1-1	TGTGCCAGCAGTTACGAGGGGACGATGAACACTGAAGCTTTCTTT	CASSYEGTMNTEAFF
-	TRBV5-6	-	TRBJ2-5	TGTGCCAGCAGCTTGCAGAGGGGTGGCGAGACCCAGTACTTC	CASSLQRGGETQYF
-	TRBV7-9	-	TRBJ2-3	TGTGCCAGCAGCTCAATACCAGATACGCAGTATTTT	CASSSIPDTQYF
-	TRBV6-5	TRBD2	TRBJ2-7	TGTGCCAGCAGCCTTAGCGGGGGTACTGATTACGAGCAGTACTTC	CASSLSGGTDYEQYF
-	TRBV29-1	-	TRBJ2-3	TGCAGCGTTGGGCTAGGGCCAGATACGCAGTATTTT	CSVGLGPDTQYF
-	TRBV5-1	TRBD2	TRBJ2-5	TGCGCCAGCCTCCGGCGTGGGAGCGGGAGTGGTGAGACCCAGTACTTC	CASLRRGSGSGETQYF
-	TRBV9	-	TRBJ2-3	TGTGCCAGCAGCGTAGGAGGTGGGGCTTTCACAGATACGCAGTATTTT	CASSVGGGAFTDTQYF
-	TRBV7-2	TRBD2	TRBJ2-3	TGTGCCAGCAGCTCCGGACTAGCTATAGGCACAGATACGCAGTATTTT	CASSSGLAIGTDTQYF
few	TRBV19	-	TRBJ1-6	TGTGCCAGTAGGGAGGAGGGTGGCTCACCCCTCCACTTT	CASREEGGSPLHF
-	TRBV7-2	-	TRBJ1-4	TGTGCCAGCACCCCAGCCGGTTGGACTAATGAAAAACTGTTTTTT	CASTPAGWTNEKLFF
-	TRBV19	TRBD1	TRBJ1-5	TGTGCCAGTAGTATCGGGACAGGGGGTGATCAGCCCCAGCATTTT	CASSIGTGGDQPQHF
-	TRBV29-1	-	TRBJ1-5	TGCAGCGTGGCCGCCGGGGTCCCGAATCAGCCCCAGCATTTT	CSVAAGVPNQPQHF
once	TRBV18	TRBD2	TRBJ2-7	TGTGCCAGCTCACCGTCTGGCGGGAGGGCGGCCTACGAGCAGTACTTC	CASSPSGGRAAYEQYF
-	TRBV7-2	-	TRBJ2-5	TGTGCCAGCAGCCAATCGTACCAGGGTCAAGAGACCCAGTACTTC	CASSQSYQGQETQYF
-	TRBV7-7	-	TRBJ1-1	TGTGCTAGCAGCTTAGTAGCAGGGGCAGAAGCTTTCTTT	CASSLVAGAEAFF
-	TRBV19	-	TRBJ2-5	TGTGCCAGTAGTATAGGTCAGACTCCCGGAGAGACCCAGTACTTC	CASSIGQTPGETQYF
-	TRBV18	-	TRBJ2-1	TGTGCCAGCTCCAATCAGCCGGGCCTCAATGAGCAGTTCTTC	CASSNQPGLNEQFF
-	TRBV10-3	-	TRBJ2-1	TGTGCCATCAGAACGCTGGGAGATCGGAATGAGCAGTTCTTC	CAIRTLGDRNEQFF
-	TRBV5-1	TRBD1	TRBJ1-1	TGCGCCAGCAGCGATAGGGACAGCTCTTTTGCCACTGAAGCTTTCTTT	CASSDRDSSFATEAFF
once	TRBV3-1/TRBV3-2	TRBD1	TRBJ1-2	TGTGCCAGCAGCCAACTTTCGGGACAGGGAATTTATGGCTACACCTTC	CASSQLSGQGIYGYTF
-	TRBV5-6	TRBD1	TRBJ2-4	TGTGCCAGCAGCGTCGACAGGGCCCCATCGAGTTGGTACTTC	CASSVDRAPSSWYF
-	TRBV4-1	TRBD2	TRBJ2-2	TGCGCCAGCAGCCCCCCGGGACTAAACACCGGGGAGCTGTTTTTT	CASSPPGLNTGELFF
-	TRBV5-1	-	TRBJ2-7	TGCGCCAGCAGCCTCTCCGCGGCCCACGAGCAGTACTTC	CASSLSAAHEQYF
-	TRBV9	TRBD2	TRBJ2-3	TGTGCCAGCAGCGTTAGCGGGGGGAGGACAGATACGCAGTATTTT	CASSVSGGRTDTQYF
few	TRBV5-1	TRBD1	TRBJ2-6	TGCGCCACCCGGGCGGGACAGGGGGCGCGAGGGGCCAACGTCCTGACTTTC	CATRAGQGARGANVLTF
-	TRBV2	-	TRBJ2-7	TGTGCCAGCAGTGACGAGGGCTGGGGCCGTAGCTCCTACGAGCAGTACTTC	CASSDEGWGRSSYEQYF
-	TRBV7-2	TRBD1	TRBJ2-1	TGTGCCAGCAGCTCGCCGCCCTGGGGACAGGGGGCGCTCAATGAGCAGTTCTTC	CASSSPPWGQGALNEQFF
-	TRBV14	-	TRBJ2-7	TGTGCCAGCAGCCAAGACGCCCTCTTAGGAAGGGACTCCTACGAGCAGTACTTC	CASSQDALLGRDSYEQYF
-	TRBV5-6	TRBD2	TRBJ2-7	TGTGCCAGCAGCTTGCAACGGGGGGGTGGCGAGCAGTACTTC	CASSLQRGGGEQYF
-	TRBV10-3	TRBD1	TRBJ2-3	TGTGCCATCAGGCCAGGGACAGGGTGGGATACGCAGTATTTT	CAIRPGTGWDTQYF
once	TRBV19	TRBD1	TRBJ1-3	TGTGCCAGTCACAGGGGCTCTGGAAACACCATATATTTT	CASHRGSGNTIYF
-	TRBV2	-	TRBJ1-4	TGTGCCAGCAGTGTATATAGTGGTAATGAAAAACTGTTTTTT	CASSVYSGNEKLFF
-	TRBV9	-	TRBJ2-3	TGTGCCAGCAGCGTAGAGTCAGATATAGGGGATACGCAGTATTTT	CASSVESDIGDTQYF
-	TRBV5-1	-	TRBJ2-5	TGCGCCAGCAGCTTGGAGGAAGAGACCCAGTACTTC	CASSLEEETQYF
-	TRBV9	TRBD2	TRBJ2-3	TGTGCCAGCAGCGTAGCTATCGGCGGGGGGGCGGCAGATACGCAGTATTTT	CASSVAIGGGAADTQYF
few	TRBV7-8	-	TRBJ1-3	TGTGCCAGCAGCCCCATAAGGGGGGAAGGAAACACCATATATTTT	CASSPIRGEGNTIYF
once	TRBV29-1	TRBD1	TRBJ1-3	TGCAGCGTCGTGACAGGGGGCTTCTCTGGAAACACCATATATTTT	CSVVTGGFSGNTIYF
-	TRBV6-5	-	TRBJ1-2	TGTGCCAGCACCCCGGAAGGGTTTTTTGGCTACACCTTC	CASTPEGFFGYTF
-	TRBV2	-	TRBJ2-4	TGTGCCAGCGGCCTCGGACAGAAAAACATTCAGTACTTC	CASGLGQKNIQYF
-	TRBV10-1	TRBD1	TRBJ1-1	TGCGCCAGCAGTAGGACAGGGGTGAACACTGAAGCTTTCTTT	CASSRTGVNTEAFF
-	TRBV19	-	TRBJ1-3	TGTGCCAGTGGGGAGACACCTGACTCTGGAAACACCATATATTTT	CASGETPDSGNTIYF
once	TRBV27	-	TRBJ1-4	TGTGCCAGCAGTTTTGTCGCCAATGAAAAACTGTTTTTT	CASSFVANEKLFF